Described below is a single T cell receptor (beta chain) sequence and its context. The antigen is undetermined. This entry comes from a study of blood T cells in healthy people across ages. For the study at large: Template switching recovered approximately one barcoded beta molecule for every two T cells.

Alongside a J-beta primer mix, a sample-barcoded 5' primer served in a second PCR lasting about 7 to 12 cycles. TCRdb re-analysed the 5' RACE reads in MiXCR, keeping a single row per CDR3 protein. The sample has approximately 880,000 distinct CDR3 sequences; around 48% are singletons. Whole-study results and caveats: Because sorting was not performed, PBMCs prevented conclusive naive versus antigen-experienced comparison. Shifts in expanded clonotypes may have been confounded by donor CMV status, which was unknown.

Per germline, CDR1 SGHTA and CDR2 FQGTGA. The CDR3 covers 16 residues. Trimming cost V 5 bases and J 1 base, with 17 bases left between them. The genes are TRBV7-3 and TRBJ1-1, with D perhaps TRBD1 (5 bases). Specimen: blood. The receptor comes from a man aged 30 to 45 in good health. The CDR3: CASSPGGGRKNTEAFF. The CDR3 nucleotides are TGTGCCAGCAGCCCGGGGGGAGGCAGAAAGAACACTGAAGCTTTCTTT. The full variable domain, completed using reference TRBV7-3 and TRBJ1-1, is GAGVSQTPSNKVTEKGKYVELRCDPISGHTALYWYRQSLGQGPEFLIYFQGTGAADDSGLPNDRFFAVRPEGSVSTLKIQRTERGDSAVYLCASSPGGGRKNTEAFFGQGTRLTVV.